This T cell receptor beta chain was documented in a study of T cell repertoires in cytomegalovirus infection. Across the whole study: Recently identified HLA-C-restricted CMV epitopes were among the peptides used. Study observations and caveats: Accumulated public TCR beta family frequency recognized individuals carrying CMV together with the relevant HLA.

As concerns this clonotype: As yet, its antigen is unknown. A much larger clone sits a single nucleotide away, making a read error possible.

Germline V gene sequence: CDR1 SGHVS, CDR2 FNYEAQ. The CDR3 spans 12 residues. Using its own MiXCR run on the reads, TCRdb lists one record per CDR3 protein. The sample records some 130,000 distinct CDR3 sequences, more than 25% being singletons. This clonotype was sampled from a human donor in good health (CMV status not recorded). Some clones in this sample may be carry-over from other donors' samples. This specimen was CD8+ T cells from cultured PBMCs, taken from culture after CMV antigen stimulation. The rearrangement uses TRBV7-6 and TRBJ1-1; D may be TRBD1 (6 bases). The CDR3 nucleotides read TGTGTCAGCAGGGGTTTAGGGACTGAAGCTTTCTTT. Translated: CVSRGLGTEAFF.